This note documents a single T cell receptor beta chain sequence. RNA transcripts yielded amplified TCR beta CDR3 regions. First-round RT-PCR with HTBI primers amplified the TCR CDR3 region. One entry per CDR3 protein results from TCRdb running MiXCR on the multiplex PCR reads. Of 360,000 or so distinct CDR3 sequences in the sample, around 18% were seen once. This specimen belongs to a study of T cells in Graves' hyperthyroidism and ophthalmopathy. V dropped 6 bases and J dropped 2; count of bases not matched to a gene: 6. The CDR3 length is 14 residues. The chain is built from TRBV12-3 or TRBV12-4 and TRBJ1-2, with 7 bases identical to TRBD1. The source is a woman in her thirties or forties with Graves' ophthalmopathy. Material: blood. In DNA, the CDR3 is TGTGCCAGCAGCCGGGACAGCTTAAACTATGGCTACACCTTC. Its protein product is CASSRDSLNYGYTF.